This entry lists 31 T cell receptor beta chains sequenced from one sample in a study of memory CD4+ T cells and cytomegalovirus serostatus. Single viable CD3+CD4+CD8-CD45RO+ cells were sorted as the memory CD4+ T cells. Sequencing was performed with immunoSEQ multiplex PCR; in TCRdb, only in-frame clones are kept and a portion is missing. This sample carries roughly 60,000 clones, roughly 81% of them seen once, and the ten largest clones take 0.85% to 1.2%. Material for sequencing was memory CD4+ T cells from blood. Receptors originate from an adult in good health and CMV-seronegative.

The V call is TRBV19, the J call TRBJ1-5, with 7 bases lining up with TRBD1. V was clipped by 7 bases and J by 3 bases; unmatched bases: 3. Germline V gives CDR1 LNHDA, CDR2 SQIVND (reference sequence). This CDR3 spans 13 amino acids. The CDR3 sequence: CASNDRVNQPQHF. The CDR3 nucleotides are TGTGCCAGTAATGACAGGGTCAATCAGCCCCAGCATTTT. Based on the CDR3 plus reference TRBV19 and TRBJ1-5, the full variable domain is DGGITQSPKYLFRKEGQNVTLSCEQNLNHDAMYWYRQDPGQGLRLIYYSQIVNDFQKGDIAEGYSVSREKKESFPLTVTSAQKNPTAFYLCASNDRVNQPQHFGDGTRLSIL.

The chain uses TRBV6-1 and TRBJ2-7, with TRBD1 as a possible D gene (6 bases). Trimming shortened V by 4 bases and J by 0 bases, and 10 bases separated the two germline ends. The CDR3 loop spans 14 amino acids. CDR1 is MNHNS and CDR2 is SASEGT in the germline V gene. The CDR3 spells CASSGRDNSYEQYF. The CDR3 region has the DNA TGTGCCAGCAGTGGACGGGACAACTCCTACGAGCAGTACTTC.

This chain links TRBV7-9 with TRBJ2-1; 11 nucleotides line up with TRBD2. Trimming removed 1 base from V and 7 bases from J; junction bases left unmatched: 9. The CDR3 loop spans 17 amino acids. CDR1 is SEHNR and CDR2 is FQNEAQ in the germline V gene (reference sequence). CDR3 in amino acids: CASSLGSRGLAENEQFF. CDR3 nucleotide sequence: TGTGCCAGCAGCTTAGGTAGTAGGGGACTAGCGGAGAATGAGCAGTTCTTC.

This clone showed up just a few times. The V call is TRBV11-1, the J call TRBJ2-7, with 12 bases matching TRBD1. CDR1 is SGHAT, CDR2 FQDESV, per germline (reference sequence). The V and J ends lost 7 bases and 6 bases, in that order; junction bases with no gene match: 4. The CDR3 runs 13 residues. The CDR3 spells CASTGTGGFEQYF. Here the CDR3 DNA reads TGTGCCAGCACCGGGACAGGGGGCTTCGAGCAGTACTTC.

The chain carries TRBV15 and TRBJ1-6; tentatively, D is TRBD1 (6 bases). Trimming took 5 bases from V and 10 from J, leaving 12 bases between them. The CDR3 consists of 13 residues. Germline CDR1 LNHNV, CDR2 YYDKDF (reference sequence). The CDR3 sequence is CATSVTGLSPLHF. The DNA of the CDR3 is TGTGCCACCAGCGTAACAGGGTTGTCACCCCTCCACTTT. Drawing the rest from reference TRBV15 and TRBJ1-6, the complete variable domain is DAMVIQNPRYQVTQFGKPVTLSCSQTLNHNVMYWYQQKSSQAPKLLFHYYDKDFNNEADTPDNFQSRRPNTSFCFLDIRSPGLGDTAMYLCATSVTGLSPLHFGNGTRLTVT.

This clone was seen only once. The rearrangement links TRBV11-3 to TRBJ2-7, with 7 positions matching TRBD2. Unmatched junction bases numbered 7, after V lost 5 bases and J lost 3 bases. Germline V CDR1 and CDR2: SGHNT, YENEEA. This CDR3 comprises 14 residues. CDR3 nucleotide sequence: TGTGCCAGCAGCCCCTCGGGACTAAACTACGAGCAGTACTTC. Amino acids: CASSPSGLNYEQYF.

V gene TRBV6-5 combines with J gene TRBJ2-7, with a weak D call TRBD1 (6 bases). Germline V lookup: CDR1 MNHEY, CDR2 SVGAGI. This CDR3 is built from 13 residues. V lost 6 bases to trimming and J lost 3 bases, with 12 bases between them. The CDR3: CASSRQVNYEQYF. The CDR3, as DNA: TGTGCCAGCAGCCGACAGGTCAACTACGAGCAGTACTTC.

This rearrangement joins TRBV7-2 to TRBJ2-7; tentative D call: TRBD1 (6 bases). The CDR3 contains 14 residues. Germline CDR1 SGHTA, CDR2 FQGNSA. V shed 3 bases and J shed 5 bases, with 14 bases lying between them. The DNA of the CDR3 is TGTGCCAGCAGCTTCTGGCAGGGGATCAACGAGCAGTACTTC. This codes for CASSFWQGINEQYF. Together with reference TRBV7-2 and TRBJ2-7, the CDR3 gives the full variable domain: GAGVSQSPSNKVTEKGKDVELRCDPISGHTALYWYRQSLGQGLEFLIYFQGNSAPDKSGLPSDRFSAERTGGSVSTLTIQRTQQEDSAVYLCASSFWQGINEQYFGPGTRLTVT.

The V call is TRBV9, the J call TRBJ2-1, with unresolved D. The CDR3 totals 14 residues. The V end lost 0 bases, the J end lost 5 bases, and 9 bases lay between the germline ends. From germline, CDR1 is SGDLS and CDR2 YYNGEE. This CDR3 is CASSVGTVHNEQFF. The CDR3, as DNA: TGTGCCAGCAGCGTAGGTACAGTGCACAATGAGCAGTTCTTC.

The chain combines TRBV6-6 with TRBJ1-4; a weak D match, TRBD1 (5 bases). V shed 2 bases and J shed 4 bases, with 11 bases lying between them. This CDR3 region has 15 residues. CDR1 is MNHNY and CDR2 is SVGAGI in the germline V gene (reference sequence). The CDR3 region has the DNA TGTGCCAGCAGTTACGGGGACCGACGTAATGAAAAACTGTTTTTT. Protein product: CASSYGDRRNEKLFF.

This chain connects TRBV19 to TRBJ2-1, with D perhaps TRBD1 or TRBD2 (5 bases each). The germline V gene encodes CDR1 LNHDA and CDR2 SQIVND (reference sequence). V was shortened by 6 bases and J by 10 bases, with 16 bases between the two germline ends. The CDR3 totals 13 residues. Written as DNA, the CDR3 is TGTGCCAGTAGGTTCGAGGGGCTTCCAGAGCAGTTCTTC. Its translation is CASRFEGLPEQFF.

This clone was picked up one time. The rearrangement uses TRBV5-1 and TRBJ2-3, with 10 bases that match TRBD2. CDR3 length: 15 residues. V shed 4 bases and J 2 bases; nucleotides not matched to a gene: 4. Germline V gene sequence: CDR1 SGHRS, CDR2 YFSETQ. CDR3 coding DNA: TGCGCCAGCAGCCCAGCGGGAGGGTACACAGATACGCAGTATTTT. As protein: CASSPAGGYTDTQYF.

The chain joins TRBV6-5 to TRBJ2-7, with 13 nucleotides matching TRBD2. The junction had 2 bases not matched to a gene; V was cut back by 8 bases and J by 1 base. The CDR3 runs 14 residues. The germline V gene encodes CDR1 MNHEY and CDR2 SVGAGI. The CDR3 reads CASQGLAGSYEQYF. The CDR3 DNA is TGTGCCAGCCAGGGACTAGCGGGATCCTACGAGCAGTACTTC.

V and J are TRBV5-1 and TRBJ2-2; 7 bases are a match to TRBD2. The germline gives CDR1 SGHRS, CDR2 YFSETQ. This CDR3 has 13 residues. J gave up 6 bases and V 5 bases, and 4 bases lay outside the gene matches. CDR3 amino acids: CASRGGSSGELFF. The CDR3 DNA reads TGCGCCAGCAGGGGGGGGTCGTCCGGGGAGCTGTTTTTT.

This rearrangement joins TRBV29-1 to TRBJ2-3; D ambiguous. The CDR3 extends over 14 amino acids. V was cut by 0 bases and J by 8 bases, with 15 bases left in between. Germline-derived CDR1 and CDR2 are SQVTM and ANQGSEA. The CDR3 region has the DNA TGCAGCGTTGAAGACTGGTATCGGACGGGTACGCAGTATTTT. It translates to CSVEDWYRTGTQYF.

This clone appeared a few times. The rearrangement joins TRBV4-3 to TRBJ2-5, with 8 bases identical to TRBD2. The CDR3 covers 15 residues. The V and J ends lost 2 bases and 5 bases, in that order; junction bases with no gene match: 7. Per the germline V gene, CDR1 is LGHNA and CDR2 is YSLEER. DNA for the CDR3: TGCGCCAGCAGCCAAAGAGCGGGAGTTGTGGAGACCCAGTACTTC. It is translated as CASSQRAGVVETQYF.

The V call is TRBV25-1, the J call TRBJ2-7, with 9 bases identical to TRBD1. Germline CDR1 MGHDK, CDR2 SYGVNS. After removal of 8 bases from V and 3 bases from J, the junction contained 2 bases not matched to a gene. This CDR3 contains 12 residues. The CDR3: CASAGQGYEQYF. CDR3 in DNA: TGTGCCAGCGCGGGACAGGGCTACGAGCAGTACTTC.

This clone was counted a few times. This sequence joins TRBV4-2 and TRBJ2-1; 14 bases align to TRBD2. Looked up from germline, CDR1 is LGHNA and CDR2 is YNFKEQ. Trimming removed 5 bases from V and 8 bases from J; junction bases left unmatched: 5. The CDR3 spans 15 residues. Here the CDR3 reads CASSTGLAGVDEQFF. Written as DNA, the CDR3 is TGTGCCAGCAGCACGGGACTAGCGGGAGTGGATGAGCAGTTCTTC.

This sequence joins TRBV5-1 and TRBJ2-7; no clear D. Germline V gives CDR1 SGHRS, CDR2 YFSETQ. This CDR3 contains 15 residues. Between the trimmed V and J ends, which lost 0 bases and 6 bases, there was a span of 16 bases. Here the CDR3 reads CASSLGGRAAGEQYF. Written as DNA, the CDR3 is TGCGCCAGCAGCTTGGGAGGTCGCGCGGCCGGCGAGCAGTACTTC.

The DNA of the CDR3 is TGTGCCAGCAGTGAACAGGGGGCTTTCCCTCAGCCCCAGCATTTT. This sequence encodes CASSEQGAFPQPQHF. This rearrangement joins TRBV2 to TRBJ1-5, with 8 bases aligning to TRBD1. V lost 2 bases to trimming and J lost 6 bases; unmatched junction nucleotides: 6. The CDR3 sequence is 15 residues long. In germline, CDR1 is SNHLY, CDR2 FYNNEI.

This clone was observed once. J is TRBJ2-7 and V is TRBV7-8, with D tentatively TRBD1 (6 bases). The germline V and J ends were trimmed by 3 bases and 10 bases, with 10 bases remaining between them. CDR1 and CDR2 from the germline V gene are SGHVS and FQNEAQ. The CDR3 spans 11 residues. The CDR3 sequence: CASSFRQAQYF. The CDR3 coding sequence is TGTGCCAGCAGCTTTAGACAGGCCCAGTACTTC. Using reference TRBV7-8 and TRBJ2-7 for the parts outside the CDR3, the full variable domain is GAGVSQSPRYKVAKRGQDVALRCDPISGHVSLFWYQQALGQGPEFLTYFQNEAQLDKSGLPSDRFFAERPEGSVSTLKIQRTQQEDSAVYLCASSFRQAQYFGPGTRLTVT.

The chain combines TRBV4-1 with TRBJ1-2, with a possible D match to TRBD1 (5 bases). The V gene's germline CDR1 is MGHRA and CDR2 YSYEKL. V was cut by 0 bases and J by 4 bases, with 9 bases left in between. The CDR3 consists of 14 residues. CDR3 loop: CASSQDKQGYGYTF. The CDR3 DNA reads TGCGCCAGCAGCCAAGATAAGCAGGGCTATGGCTACACCTTC.

This clone was seen once. The CDR3 DNA follows: TGTGCCAGTAGTACGGGACAGGAACGCAATCAGCCCCAGCATTTT. The encoded protein is CASSTGQERNQPQHF. The rearrangement joins TRBV19 to TRBJ1-5; 8 bases line up with TRBD1. Germline values: CDR1 LNHDA, CDR2 SQIVND (reference sequence). V trimming: 4 bases; J trimming: 2 bases; junction bases outside the gene matches: 4. This CDR3 comprises 15 residues.

This clone was seen a few times. The V and J genes are TRBV7-9 and TRBJ2-5; D call uncertain. V was clipped by 5 bases and J by 6 bases, with 10 bases between them. Looked up from germline, CDR1 is SEHNR and CDR2 is FQNEAQ (reference sequence). The CDR3 spans 12 residues. The CDR3 loop reads CASSQISQTQYF. The CDR3 coding sequence is TGTGCCAGCAGCCAGATCAGCCAGACCCAGTACTTC. Using reference TRBV7-9 and TRBJ2-5 for the parts outside the CDR3, the full variable domain is DTGVSQNPRHKITKRGQNVTFRCDPISEHNRLYWYRQTLGQGPEFLTYFQNEAQLEKSRLLSDRFSAERPKGSFSTLEIQRTEQGDSAMYLCASSQISQTQYFGPGTRLLVL.

Here the CDR3 DNA reads TGTGCCAGCAGTGTATCCAGGAGCAATGAAAAACTGTTTTTT. Translated: CASSVSRSNEKLFF. The chain carries TRBV2 and TRBJ1-4, with unresolved D. Germline assignment: CDR1 SNHLY and CDR2 FYNNEI. The CDR3 has 14 residues. V was shortened by 4 bases and J by 5 bases, with 11 bases between the two germline ends.

V and J are TRBV19 and TRBJ1-1, with 9 positions matching TRBD1. With 4 bases clipped from V and 1 base from J, the junction kept 7 bases outside the gene matches. The CDR3 contains 16 residues. Germline-derived CDR1 and CDR2 are LNHDA and SQIVND (reference sequence). The CDR3, as DNA: TGTGCCAGTAGTAACTCAGGGACAGGGACGAACACTGAAGCTTTCTTT. Encoded protein: CASSNSGTGTNTEAFF.

This chain links TRBV11-3 with TRBJ1-1; TRBD1 matches 8 bases. The CDR3 totals 16 residues. Germline values: CDR1 SGHNT, CDR2 YENEEA. After removal of 4 bases from V and 4 bases from J, the junction contained 11 bases not matched to a gene. CDR3 nucleotide sequence: TGTGCCAGCAGCTCAGGGTTTCAGGGGGCAGGCACTGAAGCTTTCTTT. It yields the protein CASSSGFQGAGTEAFF.

V is TRBV14 and J is TRBJ2-1, with D possibly matching TRBD1 (6 bases). The germline CDR1 and CDR2 sequences are SGHDN and FVKESK. The germline V and J ends were trimmed by 4 bases and 9 bases, with 13 bases remaining between them. The CDR3 is 13 amino acids. The CDR3 region is CASSRFQGTEQFF. The CDR3 DNA reads as TGTGCCAGCAGCCGATTCCAGGGGACTGAGCAGTTCTTC. The full variable domain, rest sourced from reference TRBV14 and TRBJ2-1, is EAGVTQFPSHSVIEKGQTVTLRCDPISGHDNLYWYRRVMGKEIKFLLHFVKESKQDESGMPNNRFLAERTGGTYSTLKVQPAELEDSGVYFCASSRFQGTEQFFGPGTRLTVL.

The rearrangement links TRBV18 to TRBJ2-1; 7 nucleotides line up with TRBD2. There are 14 residues in the CDR3. The ends lost 3 bases at V and 7 bases at J; junction bases unmatched: 6. Germline V gives CDR1 KGHSH, CDR2 LQKENI. The CDR3 sequence is CASSPPGGQNEQFF. The CDR3 region has the DNA TGTGCCAGCTCACCCCCGGGAGGTCAAAATGAGCAGTTCTTC.

The chain uses TRBV5-1 and TRBJ2-2; D is perhaps TRBD2 (5 bases). With 6 bases removed from V and 7 bases from J, the gap between germline ends came to 13 bases. The CDR3 runs 13 residues. Germline-derived CDR1 and CDR2 are SGHRS and YFSETQ. The CDR3 nucleotides are TGCGCCAGCATGGTGGGGAGCTACGGGGAGCTGTTTTTT. This sequence encodes CASMVGSYGELFF.

The chain couples TRBV18 to TRBJ1-1, with D tentatively TRBD1 (6 bases). The V end lost 0 bases, the J end lost 10 bases, and 15 bases lay between the germline ends. This CDR3 is 14 amino acids long. Germline V lookup: CDR1 KGHSH, CDR2 LQKENI. CDR3 loop: CASSPPGAGVTAFF. The CDR3 DNA follows: TGTGCCAGCTCACCACCGGGGGCGGGGGTGACAGCTTTCTTT.